This passage covers 3 T cell receptor beta chains from one sample sequenced in a study of blood T cell repertoires in COVID-19. TCRdb keeps only in-frame clones here, not all; method: immunoSEQ multiplex PCR. The repertoire holds approximately 90,000 clones, 75% to 90% seen once, with 30% to 35% in the top ten. Sequencing used peripheral blood. Every receptor here comes from a woman of 80 years or more with active or convalescent COVID-19.

This chain joins TRBV5-1 and TRBJ2-1; D gene unclear. There are 11 residues in the CDR3. V shed 5 bases and J shed 4 bases, with 4 bases lying between them. Germline lookup yields CDR1 SGHRS and CDR2 YFSETQ. The CDR3 DNA reads TGCGCCAGCAGTGAGTACAATGAGCAGTTCTTC. This sequence encodes CASSEYNEQFF. Based on the CDR3 plus reference TRBV5-1 and TRBJ2-1, the full variable domain is KAGVTQTPRYLIKTRGQQVTLSCSPISGHRSVSWYQQTPGQGLQFLFEYFSETQRNKGNFPGRFSGRQFSNSRSEMNVSTLELGDSALYLCASSEYNEQFFGPGTRLTVL.

The chain combines TRBV28 with TRBJ2-2; D is perhaps TRBD2 (6 bases). V was cut by 7 bases and J by 4 bases, with 25 bases left in between. Germline V gene data show CDR1 as MDHEN and CDR2 as SYDVKM. The CDR3 totals 18 residues. CDR3 nucleotide sequence: TGTGCCAGCACCGACGGGACGCGGGGAAGGGCCGGCACCGGGGAGCTGTTTTTT. This sequence encodes CASTDGTRGRAGTGELFF. The full variable domain, its missing parts supplied by reference TRBV28 and TRBJ2-2, is DVKVTQSSRYLVKRTGEKVFLECVQDMDHENMFWYRQDPGLGLRLIYFSYDVKMKEKGDIPEGYSVSREKKERFSLILESASTNQTSMYLCASTDGTRGRAGTGELFFGEGSRLTVL.

The chain couples TRBV5-6 to TRBJ2-3, with 13 bases that match TRBD2. CDR1 is SGHDT and CDR2 is YYEEEE in the germline V gene. The CDR3 contains 16 residues. After removal of 3 bases from V and 2 bases from J, the junction contained 3 bases not matched to a gene. CDR3 DNA sequence: TGTGCCAGCAGCTGGACTAGCGGGGGCCTCACAGATACGCAGTATTTT. Protein: CASSWTSGGLTDTQYF.